This T cell receptor beta chain was found in a study of blood T cell repertoires in COVID-19. This clone occurred a few times. Profiled with immunoSEQ multiplex PCR; TCRdb holds only in-frame clones, not every one. The sample shows 120,000 or so clones, just under 80% of them seen only once. The CDR3 runs to 13 residues. With V trimmed by 4 bases and J by 2 bases, 3 bases remained unmatched. Per the germline V gene, CDR1 is SQVTM and CDR2 is ANQGSEA. The J gene is TRBJ1-2, the V gene TRBV29-1; the match to TRBD1 covers 8 bases. The sequence was obtained from a human donor in a cohort sampled during active COVID-19. Sequenced: peripheral blood. The CDR3 nucleotides read TGCAGCGTTGTAGACAGGGGCAACTATGGCTACACCTTC. This gives the protein CSVVDRGNYGYTF.